Listed below are T cell receptor beta chains from one sample, sequenced in a study of naive and memory T cell subsets. TCRdb used MiXCR to reprocess the UMI-ligation and nested PCR reads, holding one entry per CDR3 protein. The data contain over 20,000 distinct CDR3 sequences, 7% to 10% of them singletons. Sequencing used central memory CD8+ T cells from blood. The origin of the receptors is a human donor in good health. Both conserved end residues are part of each CDR3. The D gene is left open where the match is weak. Expanded clones are given a class, and other clones once, few, many or no size at all.

>TRBV20-1|TRBJ2-2|many|-
CSARDLGLSGELFF
TGCAGTGCTAGAGATCTGGGGCTTAGCGGGGAGCTGTTTTTT
>TRBV19|TRBJ1-5|-|-
CASGEGVYGWVNQPQHF
TGTGCCAGTGGAGAAGGGGTCTACGGATGGGTAAATCAGCCCCAGCATTTT
>TRBV28|TRBJ2-3|-|-
CASIEGSTDTQYF
TGTGCCAGCATTGAAGGGAGCACAGATACGCAGTATTTT
>TRBV25-1|TRBJ1-5|many|-
CASSDRGTHQPQHF
TGTGCCAGCAGTGATCGAGGGACCCATCAGCCCCAGCATTTT
>TRBV13|TRBJ2-1|-|TRBD2
CASMLAEEQFF
TGTGCCAGCATGCTAGCGGAGGAGCAGTTCTTC
>TRBV6-4|TRBJ2-1|many|TRBD2
CASSKGTRDEQFF
TGTGCCAGCAGTAAAGGGACTAGGGATGAGCAGTTCTTC
>TRBV3-1|TRBJ2-3|few|TRBD2
CASSQEIVAGDADTQYF
TGTGCCAGCAGCCAAGAGATTGTAGCGGGAGACGCAGATACGCAGTATTTT
>TRBV29-1|TRBJ2-1|-|TRBD2
CSSRGGWRNEQFF
TGCAGCTCCCGGGGGGGGTGGAGGAATGAGCAGTTCTTC
>TRBV6-1|TRBJ2-7|-|TRBD1
CASSEEVGTVHEQYF
TGTGCCAGCAGTGAAGAAGTAGGGACAGTCCACGAGCAGTACTTC
>TRBV6-2/TRBV6-3|TRBJ2-7|few|-
CASSYGGGRTTYEQYF
TGTGCCAGCAGTTACGGCGGGGGCCGAACTACCTACGAGCAGTACTTC
>TRBV7-2|TRBJ1-2|few|TRBD1
CASSLPLGGHGYTF
TGTGCCAGCAGCCTCCCTTTAGGGGGCCATGGCTACACCTTC
>TRBV27|TRBJ1-2|-|TRBD1
CASSEKTGLYGYTF
TGTGCCAGCAGTGAGAAGACAGGGTTATATGGCTACACCTTC
>TRBV28|TRBJ2-1|many|-
CASSLWGNPSYNEQFF
TGTGCCAGCAGTTTATGGGGGAACCCGTCCTACAATGAGCAGTTCTTC
>TRBV7-9|TRBJ2-1|many|-
CASSFVINEQFF
TGTGCCAGCAGCTTTGTGATCAATGAGCAGTTCTTC
>TRBV6-1|TRBJ2-7|-|-
CASSESAIAFSYEQYF
TGTGCCAGCAGTGAATCGGCAATCGCCTTCTCCTACGAGCAGTACTTC
>TRBV6-5|TRBJ1-4|few|TRBD1
CASSLLGGEKLFF
TGTGCCAGCAGTCTTCTAGGGGGCGAAAAACTGTTTTTT
>TRBV12-3/TRBV12-4|TRBJ2-7|-|-
CASSLVCCASYEQYF
TGTGCCAGCAGTTTAGTTTGTTGCGCGAGCTACGAGCAGTACTTC
>TRBV19|TRBJ2-2|many|-
CASKTPGDTGELFF
TGTGCCAGTAAAACCCCAGGGGACACCGGGGAGCTGTTTTTT
>TRBV6-1|TRBJ2-7|many|TRBD2
CASSGSSGSSYEQYF
TGTGCCAGCAGTGGAAGTAGCGGGAGCTCCTACGAGCAGTACTTC
>TRBV3-1|TRBJ2-7|-|-
CASSRTGDYEQYF
TGTGCCAGCAGCCGGACGGGAGACTACGAGCAGTACTTC
>TRBV27|TRBJ1-3|few|TRBD1
CASSPYAPLNRDRGNTIYF
TGTGCCAGCAGTCCCTATGCTCCACTGAACCGGGACAGGGGGAACACCATATATTTT
>TRBV12-3/TRBV12-4|TRBJ1-5|many|TRBD1
CASSSERDRAQPQHF
TGTGCCAGCAGCTCGGAACGGGACAGGGCGCAGCCCCAGCATTTT
>TRBV27|TRBJ1-1|-|TRBD1
CASSLSVQGWRTEAFF
TGTGCCAGCAGTTTATCGGTACAGGGGTGGAGGACTGAAGCTTTCTTT
>TRBV6-5|TRBJ2-7|many|TRBD1
CASRAGTGGYEQYF
TGTGCCAGCAGGGCAGGGACAGGGGGCTACGAGCAGTACTTC
>TRBV19|TRBJ2-1|-|TRBD2
CASNAGALHEQFF
TGTGCCAGTAATGCGGGAGCCCTACATGAGCAGTTCTTC
>TRBV7-9|TRBJ2-1|few|-
CASSSDPNEQFF
TGTGCCAGCAGCTCCGATCCCAATGAGCAGTTCTTC
>TRBV27|TRBJ1-2|few|TRBD1
CASSSLGTANYGYTF
TGTGCCAGCAGTTCACTCGGGACAGCTAACTATGGCTACACCTTC
>TRBV15|TRBJ2-5|few|TRBD1
CATRRGRETQYF
TGTGCCACCAGGAGGGGGCGAGAGACCCAGTACTTC
>TRBV9|TRBJ2-5|few|-
CASSVSGAPSFETQYF
TGTGCCAGCAGCGTATCCGGGGCTCCTTCGTTCGAGACCCAGTACTTC
>TRBV6-1|TRBJ1-5|many|-
CASSQKVRRQPQHF
TGTGCCAGCAGCCAAAAGGTCCGGAGGCAGCCCCAGCATTTT
>TRBV29-1|TRBJ1-5|few|-
CSARTGFEPQHF
TGCAGCGCCCGAACTGGGTTTGAGCCCCAGCATTTT
>TRBV7-9|TRBJ2-2|many|-
CAGGAWTAGTGELFF
TGTGCCGGAGGGGCTTGGACAGCGGGCACCGGGGAGCTGTTTTTT
>TRBV19|TRBJ1-2|-|-
CASSLGRSHRKDGYTF
TGTGCCAGTAGTTTGGGCAGGTCACACAGGAAGGATGGCTACACCTTC
>TRBV29-1|TRBJ2-7|few|TRBD1
CSHRDSYEQYF
TGCAGTCACCGGGACAGCTACGAGCAGTACTTC
>TRBV20-1|TRBJ2-1|few|-
CSANGGLQGNEQFF
TGCAGTGCTAATGGGGGGCTACAAGGCAATGAGCAGTTCTTC
>TRBV28|TRBJ1-5|many|-
CASSLFRGGGNQPQHF
TGTGCCAGCAGTTTATTTCGGGGGGGAGGGAATCAGCCCCAGCATTTT
>TRBV7-6|TRBJ1-1|many|-
CASTLIQGTEAFF
TGTGCCAGCACCCTGATACAGGGCACTGAAGCTTTCTTT
>TRBV6-4|TRBJ2-1|-|-
CASSDSSEGEQFF
TGTGCCAGCAGTGACTCAAGTGAAGGTGAGCAGTTCTTC
>TRBV7-9|TRBJ1-1|-|-
CASSQTVEAFF
TGTGCCAGCAGCCAGACAGTAGAAGCTTTCTTT
>TRBV10-3|TRBJ2-3|-|-
CATVDPREGTDTQYF
TGTGCCACCGTCGACCCCCGAGAGGGCACAGATACGCAGTATTTT
>TRBV28|TRBJ1-1|few|TRBD1
CASTNVGDSRMNTEAFF
TGTGCCAGCACCAACGTGGGGGACAGTAGGATGAACACTGAAGCTTTCTTT
>TRBV6-5|TRBJ1-2|-|TRBD1
CASSYSLSGGLGYTF
TGTGCCAGCAGTTACTCTCTATCAGGGGGCCTTGGCTACACCTTC
>TRBV4-1|TRBJ2-1|-|-
CASGRGGTYNEQFF
TGCGCCAGCGGACGTGGGGGGACCTACAATGAGCAGTTCTTC
>TRBV7-6|TRBJ2-1|-|-
CASSSPGISYNVQFF
TGTGCCAGCAGCTCTCCCGGGATCTCCTACAATGTGCAGTTCTTC
>TRBV6-2/TRBV6-3|TRBJ2-7|-|-
CASSTGAEQYF
TGTGCCAGCAGTACCGGGGCCGAGCAGTACTTC
>TRBV6-5|TRBJ2-1|many|TRBD2
CASSSGLAGVDEQFF
TGTGCCAGCAGTTCGGGACTAGCGGGAGTTGATGAGCAGTTCTTC
>TRBV28|TRBJ1-5|many|-
CASSFQPGRNQPQHF
TGTGCCAGCAGTTTTCAACCCGGGCGGAATCAGCCCCAGCATTTT
>TRBV7-9|TRBJ2-1|-|TRBD1
CASSFDRGQFF
TGTGCCAGCAGCTTCGACAGGGGCCAGTTCTTC